These 18 T cell receptor beta chains share one sample of origin, sequenced in a study of cytomegalovirus exposure and HLA in healthy donors. The study ran its PCR with 60 Vbeta and 13 Jbeta primers. Only in-frame clones appear in the TCRdb table, and some are missing; sequencing was by immunoSEQ multiplex PCR. There are some 130,000 clones in the sample; over 75% occur only once, and 4.2% lies in the top ten. Material for sequencing was PBMCs. These receptors originate from a male donor in good health and CMV-seropositive.

The rearrangement links TRBV10-3 to TRBJ2-1, with TRBD2 identical over 12 bases. J was trimmed by 4 bases and V by 2 bases; bases with no gene match: 6. Looked up from germline, CDR1 is ENHRY and CDR2 is SYGVKD. CDR3 length equals 17 residues. CDR3 region: CAISERASGGGYNEQFF. The CDR3 bases are TGTGCCATCAGTGAGAGGGCTAGCGGGGGGGGGTACAATGAGCAGTTCTTC.

Concerning this clone: Relative to the germline gene, one junction end is altered; a read error may explain this. This chain connects TRBV11-2 to TRBJ2-6; 7 bases are a match to TRBD1. Germline V gives CDR1 SGHAT, CDR2 FQNNGV. This CDR3 is 16 amino acids long. The CDR3 DNA sequence: TGTGCCAGCAGCTCGACAGGGATAACTGGGGCCAACGGCCTGACTTTC. Protein product: CASSSTGITGANGLTF.

This clone was observed a single time. J is TRBJ2-5 and V is TRBV19, with a possible D match to TRBD2 (6 bases). The J call may be incorrect, as the DNA end agrees better with TRBJ2-7. The CDR3 runs 14 residues. Germline V gene lookup returns CDR1 LNHDA and CDR2 SQIVND (reference sequence). CDR3 region: CASSTDMDYYEQYF. CDR3 nucleotide sequence: TGTGCCAGTTCAACTGACATGGACTACTACGAGCAGTACTTC.

The chain recombines TRBV5-8 with TRBJ2-3; 10 nucleotides agree with TRBD2. Germline V gene data show CDR1 as SGHTS and CDR2 as YDEGEE. The CDR3 contains 15 residues. V gave up 3 bases and J gave up 4 bases; unmatched junction bases: 5. The CDR3, as DNA: TGTGCCAGCAGCTACGAGCGGGGGGGCCCAGATACGCAGTATTTT. The encoded protein is CASSYERGGPDTQYF.

V is TRBV21-1 and J is TRBJ1-3. TRBV21-1 is noted as a pseudogene. The CDR3 is 15 residues long. The CDR3 nucleotides are TGTGCCTCGTGTGGCGGTCCCGAACCTGGAAACACCATATATTTT. Translation gives CASCGGPEPGNTIYF.

The chain is built from TRBV29-1 and TRBJ2-5; D is perhaps TRBD2 (5 bases). V was trimmed by 3 bases and J by 11 bases, leaving 19 bases between them. Per germline, CDR1 SQVTM and CDR2 ANQGSEA. This CDR3 contains 13 residues. The DNA of the CDR3 is TGCAGCGTTGATGGCGGGCCACCCCGCCAGCAGTACTTC. It is translated as CSVDGGPPRQQYF.

The chain links TRBV6-6 to TRBJ1-2; TRBD1 matches at 7 bases. The CDR3 is 12 residues long. Germline V lookup: CDR1 MNHNY, CDR2 SVGAGI (reference sequence). V lost 6 bases and J lost 4; bases outside the gene matches: 2. The CDR3 loop reads CASRSGGYGYTF. In nucleotides, the CDR3 is TGTGCCAGCAGATCAGGGGGCTATGGCTACACCTTC.

This sequence joins TRBV19 and TRBJ2-7; D remains ambiguous. Germline values: CDR1 LNHDA, CDR2 SQIVND (reference sequence). The CDR3 contains 14 residues. V gave up 6 bases and J gave up 2 bases, with 14 bases separating them. CDR3 in amino acids: CASSSSNIAYEQYF. The DNA for the CDR3 is TGTGCCAGTAGCTCTTCCAACATCGCCTACGAGCAGTACTTC.

CDR3 DNA: TGTGCCAGCAGTGAGGGTAGGGGGTATGGCTACACCTTC. Translating gives CASSEGRGYGYTF. This chain links TRBV6-1 with TRBJ1-2; a possible D gene is TRBD1 (6 bases). V gave up 3 bases and J gave up 5 bases, with 10 bases separating them. Looked up from germline, CDR1 is MNHNS and CDR2 is SASEGT. This CDR3 is built from 13 residues.

This clone was found a few times. The genes are TRBV2 and TRBJ2-3, with D possibly being TRBD2 (5 bases). Looked up from germline, CDR1 is SNHLY and CDR2 is FYNNEI. The CDR3 consists of 11 residues. V lost 8 bases, J lost 6 bases, and 9 bases lay in between. CDR3: CASQREDTQYF. The DNA for the CDR3 is TGTGCCAGCCAAAGGGAGGATACGCAGTATTTT.

The chain links TRBV6-5 to TRBJ2-5; unclear D gene. The CDR3 contains 13 residues. The V gene's germline CDR1 is MNHEY and CDR2 SVGAGI. V was trimmed by 6 bases and J by 3 bases, leaving 11 bases between them. The CDR3 sequence: CASRIPGEETQYF. CDR3 sequence (DNA): TGTGCCAGCAGGATTCCGGGTGAAGAGACCCAGTACTTC.

The CDR3 nucleotides are TGCAGTGTTTCGGTTTTAACGCAGTATTTT. Amino acid sequence: CSVSVLTQYF. This chain links TRBV20-1 with TRBJ2-3; D gene ambiguous. V was cut by 7 bases and J by 9 bases, with 11 bases left in between. The CDR3 is made up of 10 amino acids. Germline V gene lookup returns CDR1 DFQATT and CDR2 SNEGSKA (reference sequence).

The chain carries TRBV7-6 and TRBJ2-7; D call uncertain. The CDR3 extends over 12 amino acids. Germline V CDR1 and CDR2: SGHVS, FNYEAQ. Trimming left V 5 bases short and J 2 bases short, with 7 bases between. The CDR3 is CASSLDTYEQYF. In nucleotides, the CDR3 is TGTGCCAGCAGCCTAGACACCTACGAGCAGTACTTC.

J is TRBJ2-1 and V is TRBV7-9; 13 bases are shared with TRBD2. The CDR3 has 15 amino acids. Trimming removed 5 bases from V and 7 bases from J; junction bases left unmatched: 5. Germline CDR1 reads SEHNR; CDR2 reads FQNEAQ (reference sequence). CDR3 DNA sequence: TGTGCCAGCAGCGTTACTAGCGGGGGGGATAATGAGCAGTTCTTC. Protein sequence: CASSVTSGGDNEQFF. The full variable domain, with the rest looked up from reference TRBV7-9 and TRBJ2-1, is DTGVSQNPRHKITKRGQNVTFRCDPISEHNRLYWYRQTLGQGPEFLTYFQNEAQLEKSRLLSDRFSAERPKGSFSTLEIQRTEQGDSAMYLCASSVTSGGDNEQFFGPGTRLTVL.

The chain carries TRBV19 and TRBJ1-1; possibly TRBD1 for D (5 bases). This CDR3 has 14 amino acids. Germline V CDR1 and CDR2: LNHDA, SQIVND (reference sequence). Trimming took 6 bases from V and 4 from J, leaving 15 bases between them. CDR3 nucleotides: TGTGCCAGTAGCCAGTCGGGGGGAGGCACTGAAGCTTTCTTT. Amino acid sequence: CASSQSGGGTEAFF.

The chain recombines TRBV5-4 with TRBJ1-4; no clear D. Germline CDR1 reads SGHNT; CDR2 reads YYREEE (reference sequence). V lost 0 bases and J lost 8, with 8 bases in between. The CDR3 runs 13 residues. The CDR3 reads CASSLGNREKLFF. CDR3 coding DNA: TGTGCCAGCAGCTTGGGTAACAGAGAAAAACTGTTTTTT.

In its sample, this clone was seen a few times. The CDR3 bases are TGTGCCAGCTTTAGGGGGCTAGAGGGCTACACCTTC. Its protein product is CASFRGLEGYTF. V usage is TRBV6-5 and J usage is TRBJ1-2; TRBD1 agrees at 7 bases. Trimming removed 8 bases from V and 8 bases from J; junction bases left unmatched: 8. Per germline, CDR1 MNHEY and CDR2 SVGAGI. The CDR3 spans 12 residues.

This clone was found a few times. This chain uses TRBV7-9 with TRBJ1-5; 8 bases map to TRBD1. V gave up 6 bases and J gave up 6 bases; unmatched junction bases: 10. Looked up from germline, CDR1 is SEHNR and CDR2 is FQNEAQ (reference sequence). The CDR3 totals 15 residues. The CDR3 DNA follows: TGTGCCAGCAGTTCGACGGACAGGGAGACTCAGCCCCAGCATTTT. Translation gives CASSSTDRETQPQHF.